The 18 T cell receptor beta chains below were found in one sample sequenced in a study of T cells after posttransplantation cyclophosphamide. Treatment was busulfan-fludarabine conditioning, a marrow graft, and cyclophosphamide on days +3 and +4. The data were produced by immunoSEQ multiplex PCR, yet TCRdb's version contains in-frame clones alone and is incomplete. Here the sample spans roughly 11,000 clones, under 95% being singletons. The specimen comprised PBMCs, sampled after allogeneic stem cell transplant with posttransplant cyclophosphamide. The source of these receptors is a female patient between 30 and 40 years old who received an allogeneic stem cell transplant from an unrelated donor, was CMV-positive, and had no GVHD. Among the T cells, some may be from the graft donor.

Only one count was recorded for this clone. The CDR3 region is CASSQVLEGLATYEQYF. In nucleotides, the CDR3 is TGCGCCAGCAGCCAAGTATTGGAGGGACTAGCGACCTACGAGCAGTACTTC. The chain combines TRBV4-1 with TRBJ2-7; 10 bases fit TRBD2. Germline V lookup: CDR1 MGHRA, CDR2 YSYEKL. J was trimmed by 2 bases and V by 1 base; bases with no gene match: 8. The CDR3 contains 17 residues.

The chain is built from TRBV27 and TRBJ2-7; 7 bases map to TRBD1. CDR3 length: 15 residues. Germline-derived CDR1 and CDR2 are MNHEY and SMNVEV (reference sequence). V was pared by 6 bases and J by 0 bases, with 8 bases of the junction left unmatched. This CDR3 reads CASSYGTAFSYEQYF. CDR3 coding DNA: TGTGCCAGCAGCTACGGGACAGCCTTCTCCTACGAGCAGTACTTC.

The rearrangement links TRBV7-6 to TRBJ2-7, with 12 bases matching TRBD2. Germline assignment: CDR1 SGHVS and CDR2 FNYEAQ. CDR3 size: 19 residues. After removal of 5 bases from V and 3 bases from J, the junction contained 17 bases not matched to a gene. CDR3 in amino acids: CASSPRPALAGGRGYEQYF. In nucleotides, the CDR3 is TGTGCCAGCAGCCCCCGACCAGCCCTAGCGGGGGGGAGGGGCTACGAGCAGTACTTC.

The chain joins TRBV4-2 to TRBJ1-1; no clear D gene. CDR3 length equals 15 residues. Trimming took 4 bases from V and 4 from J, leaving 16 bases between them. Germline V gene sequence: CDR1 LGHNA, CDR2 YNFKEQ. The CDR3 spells CASSPREGVGTEAFF. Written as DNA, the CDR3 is TGTGCCAGCAGCCCCCGGGAGGGTGTAGGCACTGAAGCTTTCTTT.

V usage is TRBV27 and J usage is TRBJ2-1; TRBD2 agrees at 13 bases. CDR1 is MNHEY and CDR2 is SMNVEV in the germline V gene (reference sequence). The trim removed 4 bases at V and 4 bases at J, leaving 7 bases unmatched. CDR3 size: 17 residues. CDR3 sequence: CASSSQPTSGGYNEQFF. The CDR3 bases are TGTGCCAGCAGTTCCCAACCGACTAGCGGGGGGTACAATGAGCAGTTCTTC.

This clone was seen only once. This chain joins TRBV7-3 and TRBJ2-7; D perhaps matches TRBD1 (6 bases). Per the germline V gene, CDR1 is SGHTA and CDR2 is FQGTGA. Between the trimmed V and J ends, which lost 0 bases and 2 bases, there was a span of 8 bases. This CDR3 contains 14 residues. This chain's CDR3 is CASSLTGQPYEQYF. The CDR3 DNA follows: TGTGCCAGCAGCTTAACTGGACAGCCCTACGAGCAGTACTTC.

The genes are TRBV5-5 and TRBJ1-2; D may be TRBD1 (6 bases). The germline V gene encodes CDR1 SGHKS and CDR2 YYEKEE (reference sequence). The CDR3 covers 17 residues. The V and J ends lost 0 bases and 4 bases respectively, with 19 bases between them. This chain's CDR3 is CASSLGAGVGSFYGYTF. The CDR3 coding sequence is TGTGCCAGCAGCTTGGGCGCAGGGGTAGGCAGTTTCTATGGCTACACCTTC.

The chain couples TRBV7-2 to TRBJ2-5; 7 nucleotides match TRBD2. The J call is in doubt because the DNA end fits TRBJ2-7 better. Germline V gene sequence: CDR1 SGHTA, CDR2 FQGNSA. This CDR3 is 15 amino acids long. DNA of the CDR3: TGTGCCAGCAGCTTAGAAGGGCAGGGAGGGGACGAGCAGTACTTC. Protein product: CASSLEGQGGDEQYF.

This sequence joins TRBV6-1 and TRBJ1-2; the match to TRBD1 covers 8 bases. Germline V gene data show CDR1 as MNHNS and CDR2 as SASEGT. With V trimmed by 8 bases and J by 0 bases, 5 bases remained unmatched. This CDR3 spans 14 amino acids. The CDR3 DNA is TGTGCCAGCGGGGGGACAGGAGCTAACTATGGCTACACCTTC. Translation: CASGGTGANYGYTF.

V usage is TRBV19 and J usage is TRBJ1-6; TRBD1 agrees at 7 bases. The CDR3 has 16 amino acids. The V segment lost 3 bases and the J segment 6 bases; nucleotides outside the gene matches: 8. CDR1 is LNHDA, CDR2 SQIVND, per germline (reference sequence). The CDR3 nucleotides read TGTGCCAGTAGTATTCTCCGGGACAGACGTAATTCACCCCTCCACTTT. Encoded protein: CASSILRDRRNSPLHF.

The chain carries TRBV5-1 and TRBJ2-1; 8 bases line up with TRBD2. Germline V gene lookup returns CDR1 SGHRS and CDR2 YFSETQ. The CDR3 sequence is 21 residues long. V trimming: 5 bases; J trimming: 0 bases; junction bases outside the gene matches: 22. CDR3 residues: CASSLRGIAGKFPSSYNEQFF. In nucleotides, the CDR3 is TGCGCCAGCAGTTTACGGGGTATAGCGGGAAAATTTCCTAGCTCCTACAATGAGCAGTTCTTC.

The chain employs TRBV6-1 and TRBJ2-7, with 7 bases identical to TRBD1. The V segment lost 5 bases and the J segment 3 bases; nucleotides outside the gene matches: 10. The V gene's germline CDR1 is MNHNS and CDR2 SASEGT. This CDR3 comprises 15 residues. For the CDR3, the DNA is TGTGCCAGCAGTTTCACCGGGACAGATTACTACGAGCAGTACTTC. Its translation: CASSFTGTDYYEQYF.

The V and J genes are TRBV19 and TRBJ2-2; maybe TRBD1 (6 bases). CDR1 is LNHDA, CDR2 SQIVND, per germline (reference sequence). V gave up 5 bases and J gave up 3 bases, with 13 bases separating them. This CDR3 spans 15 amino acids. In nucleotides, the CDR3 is TGTGCCAGTAGTGAAACAGGGATCTACACCGGGGAGCTGTTTTTT. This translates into CASSETGIYTGELFF.

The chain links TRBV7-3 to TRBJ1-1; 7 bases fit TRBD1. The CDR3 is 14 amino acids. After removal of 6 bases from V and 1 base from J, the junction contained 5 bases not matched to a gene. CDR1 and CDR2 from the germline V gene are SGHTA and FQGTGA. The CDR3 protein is CASRTGTANTEAFF. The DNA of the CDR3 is TGTGCCAGCAGGACCGGGACAGCGAACACTGAAGCTTTCTTT.

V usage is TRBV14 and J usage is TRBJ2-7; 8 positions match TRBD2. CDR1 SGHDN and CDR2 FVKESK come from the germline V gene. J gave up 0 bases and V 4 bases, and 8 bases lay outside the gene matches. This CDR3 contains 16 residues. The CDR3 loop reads CASSPRGRGDSYEQYF. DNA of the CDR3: TGTGCCAGCAGCCCGCGGGGGCGGGGGGACTCCTACGAGCAGTACTTC.

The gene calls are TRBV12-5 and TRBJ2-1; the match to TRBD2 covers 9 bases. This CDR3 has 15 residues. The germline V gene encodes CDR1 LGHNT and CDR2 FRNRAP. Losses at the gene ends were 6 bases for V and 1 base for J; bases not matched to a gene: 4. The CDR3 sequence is CASGRSGRSYNEQFF. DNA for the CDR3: TGTGCTAGTGGAAGAAGCGGGAGGTCCTACAATGAGCAGTTCTTC.

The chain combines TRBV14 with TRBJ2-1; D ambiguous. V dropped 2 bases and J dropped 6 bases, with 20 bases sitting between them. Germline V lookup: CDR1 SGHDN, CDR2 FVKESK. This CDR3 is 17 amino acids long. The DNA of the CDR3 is TGTGCCAGCAGCCAAAGAGGCGTTGGCACATTTTCCAATGAGCAGTTCTTC. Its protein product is CASSQRGVGTFSNEQFF.

The CDR3 loop is CASNGDYSNQPQHF. In DNA form, the CDR3 reads TGTGCCAGCAACGGGGACTATAGCAATCAGCCCCAGCATTTT. The chain links TRBV2 to TRBJ1-5; TRBD1 is a possible D gene (5 bases). This CDR3 contains 14 residues. Trimming left V 7 bases short and J 0 bases short, with 10 bases between. In germline, CDR1 is SNHLY, CDR2 FYNNEI.